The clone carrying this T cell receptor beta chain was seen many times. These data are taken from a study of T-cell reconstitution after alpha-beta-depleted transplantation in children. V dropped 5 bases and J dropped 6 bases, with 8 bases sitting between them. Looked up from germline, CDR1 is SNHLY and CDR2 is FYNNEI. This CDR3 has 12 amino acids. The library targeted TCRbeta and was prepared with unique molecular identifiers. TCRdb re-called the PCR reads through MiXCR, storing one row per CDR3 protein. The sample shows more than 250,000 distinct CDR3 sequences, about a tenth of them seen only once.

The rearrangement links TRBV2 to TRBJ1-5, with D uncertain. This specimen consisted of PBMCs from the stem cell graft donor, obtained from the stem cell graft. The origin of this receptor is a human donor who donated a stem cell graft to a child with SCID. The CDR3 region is CASSRITQPQHF. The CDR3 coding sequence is TGTGCCAGCAGTAGGATCACTCAGCCCCAGCATTTT.